This T cell receptor beta chain appears in the sequencing data of a study of cytomegalovirus exposure and HLA in healthy donors. Turning to this clone: What it binds is not known.

Findings of the study overall: A later analysis showed that HLA-associated TCR beta chains had undergone more clonal expansion than equally common others.

The CDR3 extends over 18 amino acids. The V gene lost 2 bases and the J gene lost 1 base, with 21 bases spanning the gap. Germline values: CDR1 SGDLS, CDR2 YYNGEE. PCR was performed using 60 Vbeta and 13 Jbeta primers. Profiled with immunoSEQ multiplex PCR; TCRdb holds only in-frame clones, not every one. The sample carries roughly 110,000 clones, 60% to 80% recorded once. This receptor was identified in a young man in good health and CMV-seropositive. The chain employs TRBV9 and TRBJ1-1; no clear D. Source material: PBMCs. As DNA, the CDR3 is TGTGCCAGCAGCGTCCTTCCCCACGGAGGGCAACCGAACACTGAAGCTTTCTTT. Amino acid sequence: CASSVLPHGGQPNTEAFF.